The 14 T cell receptor beta chains reported below all come from one sample, sequenced in a study of early T cells in non-severe SARS-CoV-2 infection. In TCRdb, the 5' RACE reads were re-called with MiXCR into one record per CDR3 protein. There are 90,000 to 130,000 distinct CDR3 sequences in the sample; about 12% occur only once, and less than 3.5% lies in the top ten. Sequenced: whole blood. These receptors all stem from an adult who was a healthcare worker with PCR-confirmed SARS-CoV-2 infection or an uninfected control (not recorded which).

In this sample, this clonotype turned up a few times. This chain links TRBV12-3 or TRBV12-4 with TRBJ1-3, with a weak D call TRBD1 (6 bases). The V gene lost 3 bases and the J gene lost 4 bases, with 10 bases spanning the gap. CDR3 length: 14 amino acids. CDR3 in amino acids: CASSFSGVGNTIYF. The CDR3 bases are TGTGCCAGCAGTTTTTCAGGGGTCGGAAACACCATATATTTT.

This clonotype was recorded many times. V gene TRBV20-1 combines with J gene TRBJ2-1; possible D gene TRBD2, 5 bases. V lost 1 base to trimming and J lost 5 bases, with 12 bases between them. Germline CDR1 DFQATT, CDR2 SNEGSKA (reference sequence). The CDR3 covers 14 residues. In DNA, the CDR3 is TGCAGTGCTAGAGCCCCGGGGAGAAACAATGAGCAGTTCTTC. It codes for CSARAPGRNNEQFF.

This clonotype was recorded a few times. J is TRBJ2-2 and V is TRBV10-3; D assignment may be TRBD1 or TRBD2 (6 bases each). Germline lookup yields CDR1 ENHRY and CDR2 SYGVKD. The CDR3 spans 15 residues. V lost 4 bases and J 5 bases, leaving 14 bases between the germline ends. The CDR3 nucleotides are TGTGCCATCAGTGTGCGGGGACACCCGACCGGGGAGCTGTTTTTT. Amino acid sequence: CAISVRGHPTGELFF.

This clonotype was picked up many times. The V gene is TRBV5-6, the J gene TRBJ2-1; no definite D call. Germline V gene sequence: CDR1 SGHDT, CDR2 YYEEEE. CDR3 length equals 11 residues. Trimming took 1 base from V and 10 from J, leaving 6 bases between them. The CDR3 region has the DNA TGTGCCAGCAGCTTGTCCGGCGAGCAGTTCTTC. Protein: CASSLSGEQFF.

This clonotype has only a few counts. This chain uses TRBV12-3 or TRBV12-4 with TRBJ2-7; 13 nucleotides match TRBD2. CDR3 size: 16 residues. V was clipped by 8 bases and J by 2 bases; unmatched bases: 9. The CDR3 DNA is TGTGCCAGCCTGTATTCGGGGACTAGCGGGGCCTACGAGCAGTACTTC. Translated: CASLYSGTSGAYEQYF.

DNA for the CDR3: TGTGCCAGCAGCGTAGGAACTAGCGGGGGGTTCAATGAGCAGTTCTTC. Translated: CASSVGTSGGFNEQFF. This chain uses TRBV9 with TRBJ2-1, with 12 bases lining up with TRBD2. The CDR3 has 16 amino acids. The trim removed 0 bases at V and 6 bases at J, leaving 4 bases unmatched. Germline-derived CDR1 and CDR2 are SGDLS and YYNGEE.

This clonotype was observed many times. The chain combines TRBV11-2 with TRBJ2-1; TRBD2 aligns across 8 bases. CDR3 size: 15 residues. Germline values: CDR1 SGHAT, CDR2 FQNNGV. The J segment lost 0 bases and the V segment lost 5 bases, leaving 3 bases of the junction unmatched. The CDR3 loop is CASSATSGSYNEQFF. As DNA, the CDR3 is TGTGCCAGCAGCGCCACTAGCGGCTCCTACAATGAGCAGTTCTTC.

The table lists this clonotype with many counts. The rearrangement joins TRBV5-1 to TRBJ2-1; 8 bases are a match to TRBD1. V lost 6 bases, J lost 0 bases, and 5 bases stayed unmatched. Per germline, CDR1 SGHRS and CDR2 YFSETQ. The CDR3 is 15 residues long. CDR3 DNA: TGCGCCAGCATGGACAGGGCGGGCTCCTACAATGAGCAGTTCTTC. Amino acid sequence: CASMDRAGSYNEQFF.

At least ten counts were recorded for this clonotype. V is TRBV6-5 and J is TRBJ2-5; D perhaps matches TRBD2 (6 bases). The CDR3 spans 15 residues. CDR1 and CDR2 (germline): MNHEY, SVGAGI. V dropped 7 bases and J dropped 2 bases, with 17 bases sitting between them. CDR3 protein: CASTPMGGGQETQYF. CDR3 nucleotide sequence: TGTGCCAGCACCCCGATGGGGGGAGGACAAGAGACCCAGTACTTC.

This clonotype came up a few times. The CDR3 is CSAGGTFETQYF. The CDR3 nucleotides read TGCAGCGCGGGGGGGACATTCGAGACCCAGTACTTC. The chain links TRBV29-1 to TRBJ2-5; TRBD2 matches 8 bases. The CDR3 length is 12 residues. Germline lookup yields CDR1 SQVTM and CDR2 ANQGSEA. Germline trimming cut 7 bases from V and 5 bases from J; bases unmatched to any gene: 6.

This clonotype occurred many times. This chain uses TRBV29-1 with TRBJ2-7; the match to TRBD1 covers 11 bases. With 4 bases clipped from V and 6 bases from J, the junction kept 8 bases outside the gene matches. CDR1 is SQVTM, CDR2 ANQGSEA, per germline. The CDR3 is 14 amino acids. This CDR3 is CSVVPGTGGREQYF. CDR3 bases: TGCAGCGTTGTGCCCGGGACAGGGGGGCGCGAGCAGTACTTC.

Ten or more counts support this clonotype. J is TRBJ1-1 and V is TRBV10-2; D is ambiguous. Per germline, CDR1 WSHSY and CDR2 SAAADI. CDR3 length equals 14 residues. The V end was cut by 5 bases, the J end by 1 base, with 11 bases between. CDR3 in DNA: TGCGCCAGCAGTCAGGCCCTGGGGAACACTGAAGCTTTCTTT. Translation: CASSQALGNTEAFF.

This clonotype came up a few times. The chain joins TRBV30 to TRBJ1-5; no reliable D call. With 0 bases removed from V and 4 bases from J, the gap between germline ends came to 10 bases. The CDR3 runs to 14 residues. Germline loops: CDR1 GTSNPN, CDR2 SVGIG (reference sequence). CDR3 in amino acids: CAWSVRKGNQPQHF. As DNA, the CDR3 is TGTGCCTGGAGTGTACGTAAGGGAAATCAGCCCCAGCATTTT.

The chain has TRBV12-5 and TRBJ2-5; D is unclear. V was shortened by 9 bases and J by 2 bases, with 10 bases between the two germline ends. CDR3 length equals 12 residues. In germline, CDR1 is LGHNT, CDR2 FRNRAP. For the CDR3, the DNA is TGTGCTAGCGTAAAATCACAAGAGACCCAGTACTTC. It encodes CASVKSQETQYF.